This passage covers 24 T cell receptor beta chains from one sample sequenced in a study of T cells expressing NK-cell markers. No DNA is given; TCRdb re-called the 5' RACE reads and lists each CDR3 protein once. In all, the sample yields 500,000 to 600,000 distinct CDR3 sequences. The sample comprised blood T cells: a sorted CD56 or NKG2C T cell subset, CD4+ or CD8+ T cells, or bulk PBMC T cells (not recorded which). Receptors originate from a man younger than 35 in good health.

The chain recombines TRBV3-1 with TRBJ2-2; TCRdb's D gene call, TRBD2, goes unchecked for lack of DNA. CDR1 and CDR2 (germline): LGHDT, YNNKEL (reference sequence). The CDR3 loop spans 15 amino acids. The CDR3 loop reads CASMWREGSTGELFF.

The rearrangement uses TRBV12-3 or TRBV12-4 and TRBJ2-5. This CDR3 spans 13 amino acids. The CDR3 reads CASSLGDQETQYF.

This chain uses TRBV11-2 with TRBJ2-7; TCRdb outputs TRBD2, but without DNA this stays unchecked. The CDR3 runs 18 residues. CDR1 and CDR2 from the germline V gene are SGHAT and FQNNGV. CDR3 protein: CASSFGPGTSGRAYEQYF. Variable domain in full (rest from reference TRBV11-2 and TRBJ2-7): EAGVAQSPRYKIIEKRQSVAFWCNPISGHATLYWYQQILGQGPKLLIQFQNNGVVDDSQLPKDRFSAERLKGVDSTLKIQPAKLEDSAVYLCASSFGPGTSGRAYEQYFGPGTRLTVT.

The V gene is TRBV15, the J gene TRBJ2-5; the TRBD1 assignment by TCRdb is unverifiable without DNA. This CDR3 is built from 14 residues. Germline V lookup: CDR1 LNHNV, CDR2 YYDKDF (reference sequence). The CDR3 loop reads CATSRSRGPETQYF.

This sequence joins TRBV20-1 and TRBJ2-1; no DNA is available, so the TRBD2 call from TCRdb remains unchecked. Germline V gene sequence: CDR1 DFQATT, CDR2 SNEGSKA (reference sequence). The CDR3 consists of 14 residues. The CDR3 is CSALPASGRSEQFF.

The chain joins TRBV10-3 to TRBJ1-1; TCRdb lists TRBD1, though no DNA is available to test this call. The CDR3 has 14 amino acids. Germline CDR1 and CDR2: ENHRY and SYGVKD. The CDR3: CAISESGTVSRAFF.

This CDR3 is CASSVDPGTTEAFF. The chain joins TRBV9 to TRBJ1-1. Germline CDR1 is SGDLS and CDR2 is YYNGEE. The CDR3 length is 14 residues.

The chain has TRBV12-3 or TRBV12-4 and TRBJ2-1; TCRdb's assignment of TRBD2 cannot be checked, as there is no DNA. The CDR3 spans 16 residues. The CDR3 spells CARDEGRDWMDNEQFF.

The V and J genes are TRBV12-3 or TRBV12-4 and TRBJ1-1; the D gene TCRdb calls, TRBD1, cannot be checked with no DNA. This CDR3 contains 13 residues. The CDR3 sequence is CASSFGTGNEAFF.

The genes are TRBV6-5 and TRBJ1-2. Per germline, CDR1 MNHEY and CDR2 SVGAGI. This CDR3 comprises 11 residues. The CDR3 reads CASSDRYGYTF.

The chain uses TRBV6-5 and TRBJ2-6. The CDR3 has 12 residues. CDR1 and CDR2 from the germline V gene are MNHEY and SVGAGI. CDR3 sequence: CASSAHPNVLTF.

This chain joins TRBV20-1 and TRBJ2-1; TCRdb selects TRBD1, and the lack of DNA leaves this call unchecked. The CDR3 loop spans 15 amino acids. Germline CDR1 DFQATT, CDR2 SNEGSKA (reference sequence). The CDR3 loop reads CSAPGLLGSYNEQFF.

The CDR3 loop is CSFRDRGLYNEQFF. J is TRBJ2-1 and V is TRBV29-1; TCRdb's D gene call, TRBD1, goes unchecked for lack of DNA. CDR1 and CDR2 from the germline V gene are SQVTM and ANQGSEA. CDR3 size: 14 residues.

The chain joins TRBV5-6 to TRBJ1-2; without DNA, the TCRdb call of TRBD1 cannot be checked. Germline V gene data show CDR1 as SGHDT and CDR2 as YYEEEE. This CDR3 contains 14 residues. The CDR3 protein is CASSPLREGYGYTF.

This sequence joins TRBV7-2 and TRBJ2-3; without DNA, the TCRdb call of TRBD1 cannot be checked. Germline V gene data show CDR1 as SGHTA and CDR2 as FQGNSA. CDR3 length: 16 residues. The CDR3 reads CASSLGRGRLTDTQYF.

This chain connects TRBV5-1 to TRBJ1-1; the TRBD1 assignment by TCRdb is unverifiable without DNA. Germline loops: CDR1 SGHRS, CDR2 YFSETQ. The CDR3 extends over 14 amino acids. The CDR3 sequence is CASSFSTANTEAFF. Full variable domain (remainder filled in from reference TRBV5-1 and TRBJ1-1): KAGVTQTPRYLIKTRGQQVTLSCSPISGHRSVSWYQQTPGQGLQFLFEYFSETQRNKGNFPGRFSGRQFSNSRSEMNVSTLELGDSALYLCASSFSTANTEAFFGQGTRLTVV.

The chain employs TRBV12-3 or TRBV12-4 and TRBJ1-2; no DNA is available, so the TRBD1 call from TCRdb remains unchecked. The CDR3 contains 17 residues. The CDR3 sequence is CASINSMGGRSNYGYTF.

The genes are TRBV6-1 and TRBJ2-7; as DNA is missing, the TRBD2 call by TCRdb cannot be tested. The CDR3 contains 14 residues. The V gene's germline CDR1 is MNHNS and CDR2 SASEGT. This CDR3 reads CASRPLMGIYEQYF.

This rearrangement joins TRBV7-9 to TRBJ2-1; checking the TCRdb D call of TRBD2 is not possible without DNA. Germline CDR1 and CDR2: SEHNR and FQNEAQ (reference sequence). CDR3 length: 16 residues. The CDR3: CASTHEGGPTYNEQFF.

The chain recombines TRBV5-1 with TRBJ2-2; TCRdb's assignment of TRBD1 cannot be checked, as there is no DNA. Per the germline V gene, CDR1 is SGHRS and CDR2 is YFSETQ. This CDR3 has 14 amino acids. This CDR3 is CASGTMSGTGELFF. Combining the CDR3 with reference TRBV5-1 and TRBJ2-2 gives the whole variable domain KAGVTQTPRYLIKTRGQQVTLSCSPISGHRSVSWYQQTPGQGLQFLFEYFSETQRNKGNFPGRFSGRQFSNSRSEMNVSTLELGDSALYLCASGTMSGTGELFFGEGSRLTVL.

The chain links TRBV19 to TRBJ2-1; there is no DNA to check the TCRdb D call of TRBD1. This CDR3 contains 16 residues. CDR1 and CDR2 (germline): LNHDA, SQIVND (reference sequence). The CDR3 sequence is CASSMTGEIPYNEQFF.

The chain carries TRBV5-6 and TRBJ2-5; without DNA, the TCRdb call of TRBD2 cannot be checked. The germline V gene encodes CDR1 SGHDT and CDR2 YYEEEE. The CDR3 covers 16 residues. The CDR3 loop reads CASSLVSSGRLETQYF. Full variable domain (outside the CDR3, taken from reference TRBV5-6 and TRBJ2-5): DAGVTQSPTHLIKTRGQQVTLRCSPKSGHDTVSWYQQALGQGPQFIFQYYEEEERQRGNFPDRFSGHQFPNYSSELNVNALLLGDSALYLCASSLVSSGRLETQYFGPGTRLLVL.

The chain uses TRBV28 and TRBJ2-7. Looked up from germline, CDR1 is MDHEN and CDR2 is SYDVKM. This CDR3 spans 13 amino acids. Here the CDR3 reads CASRPTHSDEQYF.

The rearrangement links TRBV7-2 to TRBJ2-1; TCRdb's assignment of TRBD2 cannot be checked, as there is no DNA. Germline V gene lookup returns CDR1 SGHTA and CDR2 FQGNSA. CDR3 length: 15 residues. The CDR3: CASSATSGSGYEQFF.